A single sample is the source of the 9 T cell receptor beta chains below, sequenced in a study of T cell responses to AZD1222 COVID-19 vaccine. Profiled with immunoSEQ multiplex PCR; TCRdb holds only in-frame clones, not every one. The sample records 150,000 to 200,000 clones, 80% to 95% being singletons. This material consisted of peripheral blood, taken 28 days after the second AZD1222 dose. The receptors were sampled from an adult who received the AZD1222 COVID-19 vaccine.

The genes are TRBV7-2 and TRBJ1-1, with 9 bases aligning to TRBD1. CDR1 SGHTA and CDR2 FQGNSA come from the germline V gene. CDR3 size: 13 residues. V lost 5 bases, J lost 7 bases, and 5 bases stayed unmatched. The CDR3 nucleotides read TGTGCCAGCAGCGGGGACAGGGTAGGTGAAGCTTTCTTT. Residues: CASSGDRVGEAFF.

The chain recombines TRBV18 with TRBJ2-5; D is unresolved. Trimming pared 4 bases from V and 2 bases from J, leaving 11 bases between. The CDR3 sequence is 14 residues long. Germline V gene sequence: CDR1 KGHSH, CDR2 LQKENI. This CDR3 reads CASSRQASQETQYF. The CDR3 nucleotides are TGTGCCAGCTCACGGCAAGCCTCACAAGAGACCCAGTACTTC. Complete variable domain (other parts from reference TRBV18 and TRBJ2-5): NAGVMQNPRHLVRRRGQEARLRCSPMKGHSHVYWYRQLPEEGLKFMVYLQKENIIDESGMPKERFSAEFPKEGPSILRIQQVVRGDSAAYFCASSRQASQETQYFGPGTRLLVL.

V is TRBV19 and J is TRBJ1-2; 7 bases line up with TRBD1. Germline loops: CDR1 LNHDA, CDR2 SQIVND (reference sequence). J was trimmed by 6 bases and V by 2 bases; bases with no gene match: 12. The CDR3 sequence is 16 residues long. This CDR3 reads CASSIRFPPGGNGYTF. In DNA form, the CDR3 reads TGTGCCAGTAGTATACGCTTCCCCCCAGGGGGTAATGGCTACACCTTC. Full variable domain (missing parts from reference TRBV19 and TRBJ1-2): DGGITQSPKYLFRKEGQNVTLSCEQNLNHDAMYWYRQDPGQGLRLIYYSQIVNDFQKGDIAEGYSVSREKKESFPLTVTSAQKNPTAFYLCASSIRFPPGGNGYTFGSGTRLTVV.

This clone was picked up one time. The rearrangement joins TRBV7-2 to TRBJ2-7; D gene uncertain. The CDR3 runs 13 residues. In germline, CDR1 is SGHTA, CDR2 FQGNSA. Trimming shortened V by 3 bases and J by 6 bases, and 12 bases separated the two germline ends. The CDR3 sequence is CASSFRSPGEQYF. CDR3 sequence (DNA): TGTGCCAGCAGCTTCCGATCCCCGGGCGAGCAGTACTTC.

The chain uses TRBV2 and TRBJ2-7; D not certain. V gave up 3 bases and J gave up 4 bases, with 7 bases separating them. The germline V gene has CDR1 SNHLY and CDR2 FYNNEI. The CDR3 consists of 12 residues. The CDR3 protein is CASSDNQYEQYF. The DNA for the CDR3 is TGTGCCAGCAGTGACAACCAATACGAGCAGTACTTC.

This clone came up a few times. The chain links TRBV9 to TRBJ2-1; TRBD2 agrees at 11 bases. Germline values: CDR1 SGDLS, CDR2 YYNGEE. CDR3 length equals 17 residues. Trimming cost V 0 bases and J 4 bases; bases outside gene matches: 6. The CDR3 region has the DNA TGTGCCAGCAGCGTAGGAAGGGGGACTAGCGGTTACAATGAGCAGTTCTTC. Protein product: CASSVGRGTSGYNEQFF.

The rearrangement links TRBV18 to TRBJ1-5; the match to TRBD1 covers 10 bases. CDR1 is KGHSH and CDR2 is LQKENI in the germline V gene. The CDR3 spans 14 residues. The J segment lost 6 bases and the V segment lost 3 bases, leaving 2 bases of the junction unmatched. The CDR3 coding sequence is TGTGCCAGCTCACCGGGACAGGGGAGTCAGCCCCAGCATTTT. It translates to CASSPGQGSQPQHF.

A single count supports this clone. In nucleotides, the CDR3 is TGTGCCAGCAGTTACTCGAGAATAGAAGGGGGAAACACCATATATTTT. Encoded protein: CASSYSRIEGGNTIYF. V usage is TRBV6-5 and J usage is TRBJ1-3; D is undetermined. The CDR3 has 16 amino acids. Trimming removed 0 bases at V and 4 bases at J, with 13 bases between. The germline CDR1 and CDR2 sequences are MNHEY and SVGAGI.

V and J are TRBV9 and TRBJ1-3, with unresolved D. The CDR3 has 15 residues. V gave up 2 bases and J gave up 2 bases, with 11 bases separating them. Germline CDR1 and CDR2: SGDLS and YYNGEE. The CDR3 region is CASSVASVAGNTIYF. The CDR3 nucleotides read TGTGCCAGCAGCGTGGCTTCGGTGGCTGGAAACACCATATATTTT.